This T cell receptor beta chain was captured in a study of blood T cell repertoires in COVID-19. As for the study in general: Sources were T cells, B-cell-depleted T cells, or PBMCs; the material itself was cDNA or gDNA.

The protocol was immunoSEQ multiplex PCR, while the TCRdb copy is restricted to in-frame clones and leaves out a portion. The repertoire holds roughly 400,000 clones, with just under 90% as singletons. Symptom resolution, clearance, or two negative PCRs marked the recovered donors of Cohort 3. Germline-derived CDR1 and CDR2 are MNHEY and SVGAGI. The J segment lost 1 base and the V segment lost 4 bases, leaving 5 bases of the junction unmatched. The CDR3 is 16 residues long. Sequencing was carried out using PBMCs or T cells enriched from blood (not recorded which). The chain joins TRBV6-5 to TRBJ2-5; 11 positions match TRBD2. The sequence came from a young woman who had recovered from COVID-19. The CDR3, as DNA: TGTGCCAGCAGTTCCTGGACTAGCGGGTTCCAAGAGACCCAGTACTTC. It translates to CASSSWTSGFQETQYF.